These 28 T cell receptor beta chains were sequenced from one sample in a study of blood T cell repertoires in COVID-19. Using immunoSEQ multiplex PCR, the repertoire was profiled, and TCRdb retains in-frame clones only, with some absent. The sample includes about 120,000 clones, 78% of them seen just once. The sequenced sample was peripheral blood. The receptors stem from a man aged 65 to 79 with acute or convalescent COVID-19.

The chain has TRBV19 and TRBJ1-1, with a tentative D call TRBD1 (5 bases). This CDR3 region has 17 residues. Germline values: CDR1 LNHDA, CDR2 SQIVND (reference sequence). The V end was cut by 0 bases, the J end by 4 bases, with 18 bases between. CDR3 sequence: CASSIDQGGSWSTEAFF. The CDR3 coding sequence is TGTGCCAGTAGTATAGATCAGGGCGGATCTTGGTCCACTGAAGCTTTCTTT.

The rearrangement links TRBV7-9 to TRBJ1-5; D may be TRBD1 (6 bases). The CDR3 is 14 residues long. CDR1 is SEHNR and CDR2 is FQNEAQ in the germline V gene (reference sequence). V dropped 1 base and J dropped 4 bases, with 8 bases sitting between them. The CDR3 coding sequence is TGTGCCAGCAGCTTAGGGACAGAGAATCAGCCCCAGCATTTT. Residues: CASSLGTENQPQHF.

In its sample, this clone was seen once. The chain joins TRBV5-1 to TRBJ2-3; 12 bases map to TRBD2. CDR1 is SGHRS and CDR2 is YFSETQ in the germline V gene. The V and J ends lost 3 bases and 9 bases, in that order; junction bases with no gene match: 8. This CDR3 contains 15 residues. Here the CDR3 reads CASSSWTSGVSTQYF. The CDR3 DNA sequence: TGCGCCAGCAGCTCGTGGACTAGCGGGGTATCCACGCAGTATTTT.

The J gene is TRBJ1-2, the V gene TRBV4-3; TRBD1 is a possible D gene (6 bases). Germline lookup yields CDR1 LGHNA and CDR2 YSLEER. The CDR3 loop spans 13 amino acids. The V gene lost 2 bases and the J gene lost 12 bases, with 16 bases spanning the gap. This CDR3 reads CASSQNRQDGNTF. CDR3 coding DNA: TGCGCCAGCAGCCAAAACCGACAGGACGGGAACACCTTC.

The chain carries TRBV3-1 (or the pseudogene TRBV3-2) and TRBJ1-3; TRBD1 agrees at 10 bases. The germline V gene has CDR1 LGHDT and CDR2 YNNKEL (reference sequence). This CDR3 contains 16 residues. With V trimmed by 4 bases and J by 2 bases, 5 bases remained unmatched. CDR3 nucleotides: TGTGCCAGCAGCCGGACCGGGACAGGGGCTGGAAACACCATATATTTT. Residues: CASSRTGTGAGNTIYF.

This clone occurred once. The chain recombines TRBV30 with TRBJ2-7; 10 nucleotides match TRBD2. The CDR3 is made up of 15 amino acids. V lost 0 bases to trimming and J lost 7 bases; unmatched junction nucleotides: 9. The germline V gene encodes CDR1 GTSNPN and CDR2 SVGIG (reference sequence). The CDR3 here is CAWSVRWDSGGEQYF. The CDR3 region has the DNA TGTGCCTGGAGTGTACGGTGGGATAGCGGGGGGGAGCAGTACTTC.

The chain uses TRBV7-6 and TRBJ2-2; TRBD2 is a possible D gene (5 bases). This CDR3 spans 15 amino acids. Germline V gene data show CDR1 as SGHVS and CDR2 as FNYEAQ. Trimming stripped 8 bases from V and 2 bases from J, with 15 bases between. CDR3 sequence: CASRASGANTGELFF. CDR3 in DNA: TGTGCCAGCCGGGCCAGCGGCGCTAACACCGGGGAGCTGTTTTTT.

The genes are TRBV30 and TRBJ1-1, with TRBD1 as a possible D gene (5 bases). This CDR3 comprises 12 residues. Between the trimmed V and J ends, which lost 2 bases and 4 bases, there was a span of 8 bases. Germline CDR1 and CDR2: GTSNPN and SVGIG (reference sequence). The CDR3 region is CAWSSGRTEAFF. The CDR3 nucleotides read TGTGCCTGGAGTTCAGGGCGCACTGAAGCTTTCTTT.

This rearrangement joins TRBV9 to TRBJ2-5; weak D call: TRBD2 (6 bases). V lost 0 bases and J 4 bases, leaving 10 bases between the germline ends. The CDR3 is 14 residues long. Germline CDR1 SGDLS, CDR2 YYNGEE. CDR3 protein: CASSVDGRRETQYF. CDR3 nucleotides: TGTGCCAGCAGCGTAGATGGGAGGAGAGAGACCCAGTACTTC.

The J gene is TRBJ2-2, the V gene TRBV7-8; TRBD2 matches 11 bases. From germline, CDR1 is SGHVS and CDR2 FQNEAQ. V trimming: 5 bases; J trimming: 4 bases; junction bases outside the gene matches: 6. CDR3 length: 16 residues. The CDR3 is CASSPGLADVTGELFF. The CDR3 region has the DNA TGTGCCAGCAGCCCGGGACTAGCGGATGTCACCGGGGAGCTGTTTTTT. Variable domain in full (rest from reference TRBV7-8 and TRBJ2-2): GAGVSQSPRYKVAKRGQDVALRCDPISGHVSLFWYQQALGQGPEFLTYFQNEAQLDKSGLPSDRFFAERPEGSVSTLKIQRTQQEDSAVYLCASSPGLADVTGELFFGEGSRLTVL.

The chain has TRBV9 and TRBJ2-2; 13 positions agree with TRBD2. This CDR3 contains 23 residues. CDR1 is SGDLS, CDR2 YYNGEE, per germline. Losses at the gene ends were 1 base for V and 4 bases for J; bases not matched to a gene: 22. CDR3 sequence reads: CASSVFLGNPGLAGPLGTGELFF. The CDR3 nucleotides are TGTGCCAGCAGCGTATTTTTGGGGAACCCGGGACTAGCGGGGCCATTAGGCACCGGGGAGCTGTTTTTT. Complete variable domain (other parts from reference TRBV9 and TRBJ2-2): DSGVTQTPKHLITATGQRVTLRCSPRSGDLSVYWYQQSLDQGLQFLIQYYNGEERAKGNILERFSAQQFPDLHSELNLSSLELGDSALYFCASSVFLGNPGLAGPLGTGELFFGEGSRLTVL.

The chain joins TRBV7-8 to TRBJ1-5, with unresolved D. Germline values: CDR1 SGHVS, CDR2 FQNEAQ. The CDR3 spans 13 residues. V was clipped by 8 bases and J by 1 base, with 9 bases between them. The CDR3 DNA reads as TGTGCCAGCGGGCAAGACAGCAATCAGCCCCAGCATTTT. This translates into CASGQDSNQPQHF.

V is TRBV9 and J is TRBJ1-2; the D is unclear. V was cut by 4 bases and J by 5 bases, with 15 bases left in between. Germline values: CDR1 SGDLS, CDR2 YYNGEE. The CDR3 loop spans 14 amino acids. In DNA form, the CDR3 reads TGTGCCAGCAGCCTACGGTGGGTCGGGTATGGCTACACCTTC. Translation: CASSLRWVGYGYTF.

The CDR3 bases are TGTGCCAGCAGCTTTGCAGATAACTATGGCTACACCTTC. It is translated as CASSFADNYGYTF. This chain uses TRBV7-9 with TRBJ1-2; D gene ambiguous. CDR3 length: 13 amino acids. From germline, CDR1 is SEHNR and CDR2 FQNEAQ (reference sequence). Trimming took off 3 bases at V and 1 base at J, with 6 bases between the two ends. Based on the CDR3 plus reference TRBV7-9 and TRBJ1-2, the full variable domain is DTGVSQNPRHKITKRGQNVTFRCDPISEHNRLYWYRQTLGQGPEFLTYFQNEAQLEKSRLLSDRFSAERPKGSFSTLEIQRTEQGDSAMYLCASSFADNYGYTFGSGTRLTVV.

The gene calls are TRBV6-5 and TRBJ2-5; 7 nucleotides agree with TRBD1. CDR3 length equals 12 residues. J lost 5 bases, V lost 6 bases, and 3 bases had no gene match. The germline V gene encodes CDR1 MNHEY and CDR2 SVGAGI. CDR3 in DNA: TGTGCCAGCAGGGGACAGCCGGAGACCCAGTACTTC. Translation: CASRGQPETQYF.

This clone was detected a few times. J is TRBJ1-3 and V is TRBV11-2, with unresolved D. V dropped 2 bases and J dropped 0 bases, with 8 bases sitting between them. The CDR3 loop spans 15 amino acids. Germline loops: CDR1 SGHAT, CDR2 FQNNGV. The CDR3 sequence: CASSLSVPSGNTIYF. CDR3 nucleotide sequence: TGTGCCAGCAGCTTATCGGTCCCCTCTGGAAACACCATATATTTT.

The chain links TRBV29-1 to TRBJ2-3, with 9 bases that match TRBD2. The CDR3 has 14 residues. V shed 4 bases, J shed 5 bases, and the junction held 7 bases outside the gene matches. CDR1 and CDR2 (germline): SQVTM, ANQGSEA. The CDR3 reads CSVGGQRGEDTQYF. The CDR3 bases are TGCAGCGTTGGAGGGCAGCGGGGGGAAGATACGCAGTATTTT.

This chain joins TRBV4-1 and TRBJ1-5; D is possibly TRBD1 (6 bases). Trimming took 0 bases from V and 5 from J, leaving 14 bases between them. CDR1 and CDR2 from the germline V gene are MGHRA and YSYEKL. The CDR3 sequence is 16 residues long. This CDR3 reads CASSQDGRGAYQPQHF. CDR3 DNA: TGCGCCAGCAGCCAAGATGGGCGGGGGGCATATCAGCCCCAGCATTTT.

The genes are TRBV5-4 and TRBJ2-5; TRBD1 aligns across 9 bases. Germline assignment: CDR1 SGHNT and CDR2 YYREEE (reference sequence). The trim removed 4 bases at V and 7 bases at J, leaving 8 bases unmatched. The CDR3 is 14 amino acids. CDR3 amino acids: CASSPGQGRRTQYF. CDR3 DNA sequence: TGTGCCAGCAGCCCGGGACAGGGACGGCGGACCCAGTACTTC.

This clone was found once. J is TRBJ2-7 and V is TRBV5-1, with D possibly TRBD1 on 5 matching bases. This CDR3 has 14 amino acids. From germline, CDR1 is SGHRS and CDR2 YFSETQ. V gave up 5 bases and J gave up 2 bases, with 14 bases separating them. CDR3 amino acids: CASSTPGSTYEQYF. The CDR3 nucleotides read TGCGCCAGCAGTACCCCAGGGTCGACCTACGAGCAGTACTTC.

The gene calls are TRBV21-1 and TRBJ2-1; TRBD1, the table's D call, was not compared with the DNA. TRBV21-1 is flagged as a pseudogene. The CDR3 is 15 residues long. The chain's CDR3 is CASSKSRGRDNEQFF. CDR3 coding DNA: TGTGCCAGCAGCAAGTCTAGGGGAAGGGACAATGAGCAGTTCTTC.

The chain has TRBV9 and TRBJ1-2; possibly TRBD1 for D (6 bases). Germline CDR1 and CDR2: SGDLS and YYNGEE. This CDR3 region has 12 residues. The ends were cut back, 7 bases at V and 8 bases at J, with 15 bases in the middle. The CDR3 loop is CASATNGQGYTF. The CDR3 coding sequence is TGTGCCAGCGCTACCAATGGACAGGGCTACACCTTC.

The chain recombines TRBV9 with TRBJ2-3, with TRBD2 matching 7 bases. Losses at the gene ends were 5 bases for V and 2 bases for J; bases not matched to a gene: 5. CDR1 is SGDLS, CDR2 YYNGEE, per germline. The CDR3 is 14 residues long. The CDR3 nucleotides read TGTGCCAGCAGGGCCGGGACTAACACAGATACGCAGTATTTT. Protein sequence: CASRAGTNTDTQYF.

The chain is built from TRBV19 and TRBJ2-7; 9 bases match TRBD2. Germline-derived CDR1 and CDR2 are LNHDA and SQIVND (reference sequence). The trim removed 7 bases at V and 5 bases at J, leaving 12 bases unmatched. The CDR3 loop spans 15 amino acids. The CDR3 spells CASTLAASGDHEQYF. CDR3 nucleotides: TGTGCCAGTACCCTAGCGGCTAGCGGGGACCACGAGCAGTACTTC.

J is TRBJ2-7 and V is TRBV6-5; the match to TRBD1 covers 7 bases. V lost 7 bases to trimming and J lost 7 bases; unmatched junction nucleotides: 10. Germline V lookup: CDR1 MNHEY, CDR2 SVGAGI. The CDR3 has 13 residues. The CDR3 DNA sequence: TGTGCCAGCACTCAGACAGGGACGAGGGAGCAGTACTTC. Translated, it gives CASTQTGTREQYF.

This sequence joins TRBV11-2 and TRBJ2-3; D is perhaps TRBD2 (7 bases). The CDR3 extends over 15 amino acids. Trimming took off 5 bases at V and 3 bases at J, with 15 bases between the two ends. Germline CDR1 reads SGHAT; CDR2 reads FQNNGV. The CDR3 region is CASSARGGGTDTQYF. The CDR3 DNA is TGTGCCAGCAGCGCAAGGGGGGGTGGTACAGATACGCAGTATTTT.

This chain joins TRBV30 and TRBJ2-5; the match to TRBD2 covers 10 bases. CDR1 is GTSNPN and CDR2 is SVGIG in the germline V gene (reference sequence). V gave up 4 bases and J gave up 2 bases; unmatched junction bases: 4. The CDR3 is made up of 14 amino acids. CDR3 in DNA: TGTGCCTGGAAGCGGGGGGGCGTTCAAGAGACCCAGTACTTC. Its protein product is CAWKRGGVQETQYF. Filled out from reference TRBV30 and TRBJ2-5, the complete variable domain reads SQTIHQWPATLVQPVGSPLSLECTVEGTSNPNLYWYRQAAGRGLQLLFYSVGIGQISSEVPQNLSASRPQDRQFILSSKKLLLSDSGFYLCAWKRGGVQETQYFGPGTRLLVL.

This clone was detected a few times. This CDR3 is CASSPTGSSPLHF. CDR3 DNA: TGTGCCAGCAGTCCCACCGGTAGTTCACCCCTCCACTTT. The V and J genes are TRBV6-6 and TRBJ1-6; D gene ambiguous. The length of the CDR3 is 13 residues. Germline V gives CDR1 MNHNY, CDR2 SVGAGI (reference sequence). With 5 bases removed from V and 9 bases from J, the gap between germline ends came to 11 bases.